This TCR beta chain is drawn from a study of cytomegalovirus exposure and HLA in healthy donors. 13 Jbeta primers and 60 Vbeta primers were used for the PCR. Produced via immunoSEQ multiplex PCR; TCRdb's table is partial and in-frame only. The sample records 150,000 or so clones, approximately 80% being singletons. The CDR3 length is 14 residues. CDR1 and CDR2 (germline): KGHSH, LQKENI. The V end lost 2 bases, the J end lost 8 bases, and 12 bases lay between the germline ends. The rearrangement links TRBV18 to TRBJ1-4, with unresolved D. Sample: PBMCs. The receptor was derived from a man between 40 and 49 years old in good health and CMV-seropositive. This CDR3 reads CASSPGLPVEKLFF. DNA of the CDR3: TGTGCCAGCTCACCAGGGCTTCCAGTAGAAAAACTGTTTTTT.